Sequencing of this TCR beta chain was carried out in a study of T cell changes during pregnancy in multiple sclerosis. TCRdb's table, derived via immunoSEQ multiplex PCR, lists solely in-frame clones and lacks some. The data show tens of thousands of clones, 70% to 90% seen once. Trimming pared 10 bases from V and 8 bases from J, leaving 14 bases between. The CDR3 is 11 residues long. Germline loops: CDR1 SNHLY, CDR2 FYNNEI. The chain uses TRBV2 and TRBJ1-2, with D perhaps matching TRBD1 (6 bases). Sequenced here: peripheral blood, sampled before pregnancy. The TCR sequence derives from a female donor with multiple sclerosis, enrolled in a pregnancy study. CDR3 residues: CAINQGRGYTF. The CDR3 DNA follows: TGTGCCATCAATCAGGGGCGAGGCTACACCTTC.